The rows below give T cell receptor beta chains drawn from one sample of a study of blood T cell repertoires in COVID-19. Produced via immunoSEQ multiplex PCR; TCRdb's table is partial and in-frame only. This sample has 30,000 to 45,000 clones, with approximately 81% found just once. Material for sequencing was peripheral blood. All receptors come from a man between 60 and 70 years old in a cohort sampled during active COVID-19. CDR3s include the opening cysteine and the closing phenylalanine or tryptophan. Each record gives: CDR3 length, J gene, clone size, V gene, D gene, CDR3 DNA, CDR3 protein. D genes are given only for firm matches. Where a row states a size, it is once, few, many or the class of an expanded clone; other rows omit it.

14,TRBJ2-7,few,TRBV5-1,TRBD1,TGCGCCAGCAGCTGGACAGGGGAGGGATACGAGCAGTACTTC,CASSWTGEGYEQYF
13,TRBJ1-2,NA,TRBV2,NA,TGTGCCAGCAGTTTGAAAACGACGGAGGGCTACACCTTC,CASSLKTTEGYTF
14,TRBJ1-2,NA,TRBV19,NA,TGTGCCAGTAGTGTTCCGGGTGGCTACTATGGCTACACCTTC,CASSVPGGYYGYTF
16,TRBJ2-2,NA,TRBV5-1,TRBD1,TGCGCCAGCAGCCTCCAACAGGGGAGTAACACCGGGGAGCTGTTTTTT,CASSLQQGSNTGELFF
13,TRBJ1-2,NA,TRBV11-2,NA,TGTGCCAGCAGCTTAGGGGACATTGGGGGCTACACCTTC,CASSLGDIGGYTF
15,TRBJ2-2,once,TRBV7-2,NA,TGTGCCAGCAGCTTAGCCGCGTGGAACACCGGGGAGCTGTTTTTT,CASSLAAWNTGELFF
15,TRBJ1-1,NA,TRBV20-1,NA,TGCAGTGCTAGTTCCGGGACAAGGGTTAAGGGTGAAGCTTTCTTT,CSASSGTRVKGEAFF
19,TRBJ2-6,NA,TRBV10-3,NA,TGTGCCATCAGTGGGGGGTCGGGATACAGGGCCTCTGGGGCCAACGTCCTGACTTTC,CAISGGSGYRASGANVLTF
17,TRBJ2-5,few,TRBV18,TRBD2,TGTGCCAGCTCACTCCGACTAGCGGGGGCCAGACAAGAGACCCAGTACTTC,CASSLRLAGARQETQYF
16,TRBJ2-3,NA,TRBV6-1,TRBD2,TGTGCCAGCAGTGTAGGGACTAGCGGGAACACAGATACGCAGTATTTT,CASSVGTSGNTDTQYF
15,TRBJ2-3,NA,TRBV6-6,NA,TGTGCCAGCAGTAACTTACCTTTTAGTGCAGATACGCAGTATTTT,CASSNLPFSADTQYF
14,TRBJ2-7,NA,TRBV30,TRBD1,TGTGCCTGGAGTGTGGGGACAGGGGTCTCCGAGCAGTACTTC,CAWSVGTGVSEQYF
16,TRBJ2-7,NA,TRBV5-5,TRBD2,TGTGCCAGCAGCTTGACCATAGCGGGAGTCTTACACGAGCAGTACTTC,CASSLTIAGVLHEQYF
14,TRBJ2-7,NA,TRBV24-1,TRBD1,TGTGCCACCAGTGACCCCAAACAGGGGTGGGAGCAGTACTTC,CATSDPKQGWEQYF
15,TRBJ1-2,NA,TRBV14,TRBD1,TGTGCCAGCAGCCAAGACCGGACAGGGGGTCGGGGCTACACCTTC,CASSQDRTGGRGYTF
17,TRBJ2-1,NA,TRBV7-2,TRBD2,TGTGCCAGCAGCTTAGCGCGGTCGGGAGGGAAGTTTGGGGAGCAGTTCTTC,CASSLARSGGKFGEQFF
14,TRBJ1-5,NA,TRBV5-1,NA,TGCGCCAGCAGCTTGGGACCTAGCACTCAGCCCCAGCATTTT,CASSLGPSTQPQHF
13,TRBJ2-5,NA,TRBV7-3,NA,TGTGCCAGCAGCTTATCTGCCGAGAGGACCCAGTACTTC,CASSLSAERTQYF
16,TRBJ1-2,NA,TRBV27,TRBD1,TGTGCCAGCAGTTTATCAGCGGGACAGGGGTCCGGTGGCTACACCTTC,CASSLSAGQGSGGYTF
15,TRBJ2-2,NA,TRBV3-1/TRBV3-2,TRBD1,TGTGCCAGCAGCCAACCGGGACAGGGCATCGGGGAGCTGTTTTTT,CASSQPGQGIGELFF
16,TRBJ1-1,NA,TRBV21-1,NA,TGTGCCAGCAGCAAGCGACACAGGGCTAAGAACACTGAAGCTTTCTTT,CASSKRHRAKNTEAFF
16,TRBJ2-2,NA,TRBV7-2,TRBD2,TGTGCCAGCAGCTCCAATAGCGGGGGGACCACCGGGGAGCTGTTTTTT,CASSSNSGGTTGELFF
12,TRBJ2-7,NA,TRBV7-8,NA,TGTGCCAGCAGCCCACAGGAATCCGAGCAGTACTTC,CASSPQESEQYF
15,TRBJ1-2,NA,TRBV5-8,TRBD1,TGTGCCAGCAGCTTATCAGGGGGCGCTTCGTATGGCTACACCTTC,CASSLSGGASYGYTF
15,TRBJ1-3,NA,TRBV5-4,NA,TGTGCCAGCAGCTTGGACGGTTTCTCTGGAAACACCATATATTTT,CASSLDGFSGNTIYF
17,TRBJ1-6,NA,TRBV4-3,TRBD1,TGCGCCAGCAGCCAAGCTAGAGCATCACCGGGACAGGGGACACTCCACTTT,CASSQARASPGQGTLHF
14,TRBJ2-1,NA,TRBV4-3,NA,TGCGCCAGCAGAAGGGGCTTGGAGAACAATGAGCAGTTCTTC,CASRRGLENNEQFF
16,TRBJ1-5,NA,TRBV19,TRBD1,TGTGCCAGTAGCAGAACCGCAGGGGGAAGCAATCAGCCCCAGCATTTT,CASSRTAGGSNQPQHF
14,TRBJ1-5,NA,TRBV2,TRBD1,TGTGCCAGCAGTGCGACAGGGAGGAATCAGCCCCAGCATTTT,CASSATGRNQPQHF
14,TRBJ2-5,NA,TRBV28,NA,TGTGCCAGCAGTAAAGGGGCTTTCCAAGAGACCCAGTACTTC,CASSKGAFQETQYF
15,TRBJ1-1,NA,TRBV2,TRBD1,TGTGCCAGCAGTTCTAGACAGGGATCGAACACTGAAGCTTTCTTT,CASSSRQGSNTEAFF
14,TRBJ1-6,NA,TRBV5-6,TRBD1,TGTGCCAGCAGGAACTACAGGGGGGACTCACCCCTCCACTTT,CASRNYRGDSPLHF
15,TRBJ2-7,NA,TRBV5-1,TRBD1,TGCGCCAGCAGCCAACGGGACAGGGGGTCCTACGAGCAGTACTTC,CASSQRDRGSYEQYF